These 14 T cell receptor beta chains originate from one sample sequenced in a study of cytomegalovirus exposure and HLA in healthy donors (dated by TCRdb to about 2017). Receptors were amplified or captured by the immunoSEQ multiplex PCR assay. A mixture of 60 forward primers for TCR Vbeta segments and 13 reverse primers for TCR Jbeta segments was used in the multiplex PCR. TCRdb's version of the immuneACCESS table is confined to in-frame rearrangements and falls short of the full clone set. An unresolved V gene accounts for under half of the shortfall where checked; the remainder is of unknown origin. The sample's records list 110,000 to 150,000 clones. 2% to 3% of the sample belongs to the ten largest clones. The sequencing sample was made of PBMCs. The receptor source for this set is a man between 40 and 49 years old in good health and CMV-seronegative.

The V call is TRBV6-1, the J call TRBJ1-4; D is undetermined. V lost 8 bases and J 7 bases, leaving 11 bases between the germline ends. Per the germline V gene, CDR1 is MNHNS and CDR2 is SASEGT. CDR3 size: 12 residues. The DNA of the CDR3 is TGTGCCAGCGAGGCCCGAGGTGAAAAACTGTTTTTT. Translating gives CASEARGEKLFF.

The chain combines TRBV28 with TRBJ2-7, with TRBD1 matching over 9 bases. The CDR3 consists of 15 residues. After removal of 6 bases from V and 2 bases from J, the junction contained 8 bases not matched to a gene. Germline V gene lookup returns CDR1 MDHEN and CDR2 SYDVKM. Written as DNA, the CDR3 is TGTGCCAGCAGGTTCGGCGGGACAGGGCCCTACGAGCAGTACTTC. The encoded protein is CASRFGGTGPYEQYF.

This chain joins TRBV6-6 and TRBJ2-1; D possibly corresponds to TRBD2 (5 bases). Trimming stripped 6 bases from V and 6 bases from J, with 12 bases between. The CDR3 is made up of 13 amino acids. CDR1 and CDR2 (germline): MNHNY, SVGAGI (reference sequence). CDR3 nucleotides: TGTGCCAGCAGCTCCTCTAGCACCAATGAGCAGTTCTTC. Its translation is CASSSSSTNEQFF.

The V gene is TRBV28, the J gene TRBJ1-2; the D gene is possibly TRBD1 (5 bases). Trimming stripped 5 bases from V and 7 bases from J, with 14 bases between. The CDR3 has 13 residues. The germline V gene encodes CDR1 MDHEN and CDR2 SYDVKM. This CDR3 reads CASSQTQGGGYTF. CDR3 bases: TGTGCCAGCAGTCAAACTCAGGGAGGTGGCTACACCTTC.

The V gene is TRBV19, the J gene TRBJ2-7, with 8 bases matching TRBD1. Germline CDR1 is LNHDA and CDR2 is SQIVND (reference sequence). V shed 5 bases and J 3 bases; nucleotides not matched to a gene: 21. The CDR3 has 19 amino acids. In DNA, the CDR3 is TGTGCCAGTAGTTCTTATTCTGAACCTTCCGGGACAGGATTCTACGAGCAGTACTTC. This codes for CASSSYSEPSGTGFYEQYF.

The CDR3 bases are TGTGCCAGCAGCCCCCGGGGGACAGTGAACACCGGGGAGCTGTTTTTT. Amino acid sequence: CASSPRGTVNTGELFF. The chain employs TRBV7-9 and TRBJ2-2; D may be TRBD1 (7 bases). CDR1 is SEHNR, CDR2 FQNEAQ, per germline (reference sequence). V was trimmed by 5 bases and J by 1 base, leaving 14 bases between them. The CDR3 has 16 residues. The variable domain in full, completed from reference TRBV7-9 and TRBJ2-2, reads DTGVSQNPRHKITKRGQNVTFRCDPISEHNRLYWYRQTLGQGPEFLTYFQNEAQLEKSRLLSDRFSAERPKGSFSTLEIQRTEQGDSAMYLCASSPRGTVNTGELFFGEGSRLTVL.

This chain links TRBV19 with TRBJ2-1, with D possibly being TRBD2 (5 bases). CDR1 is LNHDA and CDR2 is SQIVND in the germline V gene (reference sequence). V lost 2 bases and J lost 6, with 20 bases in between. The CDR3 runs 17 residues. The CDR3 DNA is TGTGCCAGTAGTATATCTGGACTGTTCCAGGCGGCCAATGAGCAGTTCTTC. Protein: CASSISGLFQAANEQFF.

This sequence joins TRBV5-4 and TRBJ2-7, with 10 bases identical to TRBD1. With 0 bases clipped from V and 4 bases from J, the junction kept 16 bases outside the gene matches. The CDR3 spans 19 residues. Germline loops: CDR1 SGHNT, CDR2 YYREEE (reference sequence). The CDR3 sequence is CASSLGTDRGLISRYEQYF. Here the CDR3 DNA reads TGTGCCAGCAGCTTGGGTACGGACAGGGGGTTAATAAGCCGTTACGAGCAGTACTTC.

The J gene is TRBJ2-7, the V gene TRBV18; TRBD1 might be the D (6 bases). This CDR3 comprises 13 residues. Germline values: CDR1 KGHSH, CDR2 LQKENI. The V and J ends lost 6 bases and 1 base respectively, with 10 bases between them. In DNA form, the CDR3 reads TGTGCCAGCTCCAGGACAGTTTCCTACGAGCAGTACTTC. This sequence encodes CASSRTVSYEQYF.

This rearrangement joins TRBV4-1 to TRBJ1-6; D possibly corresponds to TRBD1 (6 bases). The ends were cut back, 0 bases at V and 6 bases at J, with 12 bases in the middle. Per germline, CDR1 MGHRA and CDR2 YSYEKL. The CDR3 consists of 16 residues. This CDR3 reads CASSQDRNRVNSPLHF. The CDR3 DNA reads TGCGCCAGCAGCCAAGATAGAAACAGGGTTAATTCACCCCTCCACTTT.

The CDR3 protein is CASSPDPGVSSYEQYF. The CDR3 bases are TGCGCCAGCAGCCCGGATCCAGGGGTGAGCTCCTACGAGCAGTACTTC. The chain is built from TRBV5-1 and TRBJ2-7; maybe TRBD1 (6 bases). Germline CDR1 is SGHRS and CDR2 is YFSETQ. The CDR3 runs to 16 residues. V was clipped by 4 bases and J by 0 bases, with 17 bases between them.

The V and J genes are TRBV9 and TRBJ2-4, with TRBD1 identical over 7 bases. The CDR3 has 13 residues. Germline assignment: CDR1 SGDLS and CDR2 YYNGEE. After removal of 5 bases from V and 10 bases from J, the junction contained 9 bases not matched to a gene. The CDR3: CASSQSDRAIQYF. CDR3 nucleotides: TGTGCCAGCAGTCAATCCGACAGGGCGATTCAGTACTTC.

The CDR3 loop is CASSRFGTGGYEQYF. DNA for the CDR3: TGTGCCAGCAGTAGGTTTGGGACAGGGGGCTACGAGCAGTACTTC. The chain carries TRBV28 and TRBJ2-7; 11 nucleotides match TRBD1. Losses at the gene ends were 5 bases for V and 3 bases for J; bases not matched to a gene: 6. The CDR3 spans 15 residues. Germline V CDR1 and CDR2: MDHEN, SYDVKM. The variable domain in full, with the rest retrieved from reference TRBV28 and TRBJ2-7, is DVKVTQSSRYLVKRTGEKVFLECVQDMDHENMFWYRQDPGLGLRLIYFSYDVKMKEKGDIPEGYSVSREKKERFSLILESASTNQTSMYLCASSRFGTGGYEQYFGPGTRLTVT.

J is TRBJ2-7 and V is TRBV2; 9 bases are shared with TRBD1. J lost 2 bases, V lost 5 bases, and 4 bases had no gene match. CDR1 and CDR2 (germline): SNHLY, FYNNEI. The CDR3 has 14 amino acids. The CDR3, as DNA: TGTGCCAGCAGTTTACAGGGGGCGGCCTACGAGCAGTACTTC. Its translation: CASSLQGAAYEQYF.